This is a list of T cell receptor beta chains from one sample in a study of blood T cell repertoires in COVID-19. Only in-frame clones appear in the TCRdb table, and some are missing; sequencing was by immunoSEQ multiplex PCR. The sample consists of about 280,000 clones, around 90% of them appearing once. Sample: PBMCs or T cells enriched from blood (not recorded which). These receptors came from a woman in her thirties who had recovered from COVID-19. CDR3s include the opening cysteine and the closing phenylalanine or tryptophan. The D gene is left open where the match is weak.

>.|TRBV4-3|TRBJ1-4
CASSQDMVANEKLFF
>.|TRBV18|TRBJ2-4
CASSSTVLAKNIQYF
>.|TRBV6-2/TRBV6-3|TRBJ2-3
CASSPTDGGTDTQYF
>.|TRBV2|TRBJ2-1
CASAGNEQFF
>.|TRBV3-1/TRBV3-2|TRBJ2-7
CASSSDTPAYEQYF
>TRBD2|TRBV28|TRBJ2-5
CASSSPIGGGGQETQYF
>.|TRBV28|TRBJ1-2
CASSFSVGQPGYTF
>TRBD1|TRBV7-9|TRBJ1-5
CASSFGQGYQPQHF
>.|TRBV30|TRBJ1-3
CAWRRGNTIYF
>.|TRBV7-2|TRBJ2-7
CASSPLGLASYEQYF
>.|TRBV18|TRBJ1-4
CASSPISADNEKLFF
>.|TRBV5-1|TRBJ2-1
CASSKERRAVIDEQFF
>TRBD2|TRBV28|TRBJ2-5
CASESSSGLARRATQYF
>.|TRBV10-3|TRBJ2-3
CAISEGHITDTQYF
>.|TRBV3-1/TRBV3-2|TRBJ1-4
CASPKNEKLFF
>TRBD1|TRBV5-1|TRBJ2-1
CASSLGQGNEQFF
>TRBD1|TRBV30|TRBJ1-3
CAWNGQGRTYTIYF
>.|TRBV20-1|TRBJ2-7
CSASGPSGQNVLSYEQYF
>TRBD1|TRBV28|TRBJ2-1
CASSYTGQAYNEQFF
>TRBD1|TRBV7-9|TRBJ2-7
CASSLGQGSHEQYF
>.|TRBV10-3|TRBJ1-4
CAISGLEKEKLFF
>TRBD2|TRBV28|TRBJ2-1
CASSLWGGRRRDEQFF